This T cell receptor beta chain derives from a study of blood T cell repertoires in COVID-19. Study overall: Samples representing acute and convalescent COVID-19 were sourced from the United States, Italy and Spain. The cDNA or gDNA used as material had been derived from T cells, B-cell-depleted T cells, or PBMCs.

The CDR3 length is 15 residues. The V gene end was trimmed by 5 bases and the J gene end by 8 bases; junction bases not matched to a gene: 10. Germline V CDR1 and CDR2: SEHNR, FQNEAQ (reference sequence). Per the original methods: Cell counts per sample came from amplifying reference gene primers. TCRdb's copy holds only in-frame clones and misses some; the assay was immunoSEQ multiplex PCR. V and J calls and clone size are given by that table; D and trimming were obtained from the DNA. This sample carries over 150,000 clones, 85% to 90% of them seen once, and the ten largest clones take just under 0.9%.

The sequence was obtained from a young woman who had recovered from COVID-19. Material: peripheral blood. The J gene is TRBJ1-4, the V gene TRBV7-9; 8 nucleotides agree with TRBD1. CDR3 region: CASSLNQGAVEKLFF. In nucleotides, the CDR3 is TGTGCCAGCAGCCTGAACCAGGGGGCGGTGGAAAAACTGTTTTTT.